This section outlines one TCR beta chain sequence together with its context. As yet, its antigen is unknown. The data originate from a study of T cell responses to AZD1222 COVID-19 vaccine. Assay used: immunoSEQ multiplex PCR; TCRdb lists only in-frame clones, some missing. The sample yields tens of thousands of clones, approximately 92% seen once. Study results and caveats: Baseline serology detected seropositivity in only a handful of AZD1222 recipients. Vaccine-associated CD4 TCRs ranged over spike, dominating at 160-218 and 743-854. Most donors were white British and more were female, and clonal diversity was possibly underestimated. An increase in Spike-specific TCR breadth and depth was observed after two AZD1222 doses.

The sample was peripheral blood, taken 28 days after the second AZD1222 dose. The TCR sequence derives from an adult who received the AZD1222 COVID-19 vaccine.

The CDR3, as DNA: TGTGCCAGCAGCCTTGGACGGACTAGCAATCAGCCCCAGCATTTT. Its translation: CASSLGRTSNQPQHF. V gene TRBV7-9 combines with J gene TRBJ1-5; D unresolved. The CDR3 consists of 15 residues. Germline CDR1 SEHNR, CDR2 FQNEAQ (reference sequence). The V end lost 5 bases, the J end lost 0 bases, and 11 bases lay between the germline ends.